What follows are 13 T cell receptor beta chains derived from one specimen sequenced in a study of ipilimumab plus nivolumab after autologous stem cell transplantation. The protocol was immunoSEQ multiplex PCR, while the TCRdb copy is restricted to in-frame clones and leaves out a portion. This sample has about 25,000 clones, with just over 85% found just once. The sample consisted of PBMCs, taken in a trial of ipilimumab plus nivolumab as post-transplant consolidation. The receptors here all came from a male donor with diffuse large B-cell lymphoma.

CDR3 sequence reads: CASSMTVRNEKLFF. DNA of the CDR3: TGTGCCAGTAGTATGACAGTGCGCAATGAAAAACTGTTTTTT. This rearrangement joins TRBV19 to TRBJ1-4, with D perhaps TRBD1 (5 bases). This CDR3 has 14 residues. CDR1 LNHDA and CDR2 SQIVND come from the germline V gene (reference sequence). The V gene lost 3 bases and the J gene lost 5 bases, with 10 bases spanning the gap.

The chain combines TRBV5-1 with TRBJ1-2, with TRBD1 matching over 7 bases. Trimming cost V 0 bases and J 4 bases; bases outside gene matches: 3. The CDR3 has 14 residues. The germline V gene encodes CDR1 SGHRS and CDR2 YFSETQ. Written as DNA, the CDR3 is TGCGCCAGCAGCTTGGGGGACAGAATCTATGGCTACACCTTC. Its protein product is CASSLGDRIYGYTF.

This sequence joins TRBV6-5 and TRBJ1-2, with D perhaps TRBD1 (5 bases). Between the trimmed V and J ends, which lost 5 bases and 0 bases, there was a span of 10 bases. The CDR3 is 14 amino acids. Germline CDR1 is MNHEY and CDR2 is SVGAGI. The CDR3 sequence is CASSETAPNYGYTF. CDR3 DNA: TGTGCCAGCAGTGAGACAGCCCCTAACTATGGCTACACCTTC.

This rearrangement joins TRBV6-5 to TRBJ2-4, with D hard to call. The CDR3 consists of 14 residues. V was shortened by 6 bases and J by 1 base, with 10 bases between the two germline ends. Germline values: CDR1 MNHEY, CDR2 SVGAGI. The CDR3 sequence is CASSPRMAKNIQYF. The CDR3 DNA is TGTGCCAGCAGCCCCAGAATGGCCAAAAACATTCAGTACTTC.

This chain connects TRBV6-5 to TRBJ1-5; weak D call: TRBD1 (6 bases). The CDR3 sequence is 15 residues long. Trimming shortened V by 0 bases and J by 4 bases, and 10 bases separated the two germline ends. Germline CDR1 reads MNHEY; CDR2 reads SVGAGI. CDR3 residues: CASSYSQGRNQPQHF. Here the CDR3 DNA reads TGTGCCAGCAGTTACTCGCAGGGGAGAAATCAGCCCCAGCATTTT.

V and J are TRBV27 and TRBJ2-7; D might be TRBD1 (5 bases). Germline CDR1 and CDR2: MNHEY and SMNVEV (reference sequence). This CDR3 spans 15 amino acids. Trimming pared 4 bases from V and 0 bases from J, leaving 13 bases between. CDR3 region: CASSYRGRGSYEQYF. The CDR3 DNA follows: TGTGCCAGCAGTTATAGAGGAAGGGGCTCCTACGAGCAGTACTTC.

This sequence joins TRBV4-1 and TRBJ2-2; 14 bases are a match to TRBD2. Per the germline V gene, CDR1 is MGHRA and CDR2 is YSYEKL. Trimming at V came to 4 bases and at J to 4 bases, leaving 11 bases not matched to a gene. This CDR3 contains 19 residues. CDR3 in amino acids: CASSPSGTSGGGTTGELFF. In nucleotides, the CDR3 is TGCGCCAGCAGCCCCTCCGGGACTAGCGGGGGTGGGACCACCGGGGAGCTGTTTTTT.

The CDR3 region is CASSQVLTDTQYF. DNA for the CDR3: TGTGCCAGCAGCCAAGTTCTCACAGATACGCAGTATTTT. The chain is built from TRBV14 and TRBJ2-3, with D hard to call. The CDR3 runs to 13 residues. V shed 1 base and J shed 2 bases, with 4 bases lying between them. Germline V gene sequence: CDR1 SGHDN, CDR2 FVKESK.

V usage is TRBV29-1 and J usage is TRBJ2-5; 10 nucleotides match TRBD1. This CDR3 is built from 13 residues. Losses at the gene ends were 6 bases for V and 11 bases for J; bases not matched to a gene: 12. Germline V gene lookup returns CDR1 SQVTM and CDR2 ANQGSEA. The CDR3 spells CSVGAGTGAQQYF. CDR3 nucleotides: TGCAGCGTGGGAGCCGGGACAGGGGCCCAGCAGTACTTC.

This clone was detected only a few times. The chain uses TRBV5-5 and TRBJ2-7; 8 nucleotides match TRBD1. Per the germline V gene, CDR1 is SGHKS and CDR2 is YYEKEE (reference sequence). J was trimmed by 6 bases and V by 3 bases; bases with no gene match: 14. The CDR3 consists of 16 residues. CDR3: CASSWDRTDSPPEQYF. The CDR3 nucleotides are TGTGCCAGCAGCTGGGACAGGACCGATTCCCCCCCCGAGCAGTACTTC.

The chain employs TRBV7-2 and TRBJ2-1; 11 bases map to TRBD2. This CDR3 region has 17 residues. Looked up from germline, CDR1 is SGHTA and CDR2 is FQGNSA. The junction had 11 bases not matched to a gene; V was cut back by 3 bases and J by 7 bases. CDR3 sequence: CASSLGISGGAGNEQFF. Written as DNA, the CDR3 is TGTGCCAGCAGCTTGGGGATTAGCGGGGGGGCCGGGAATGAGCAGTTCTTC. The variable domain in full, with the rest retrieved from reference TRBV7-2 and TRBJ2-1, is GAGVSQSPSNKVTEKGKDVELRCDPISGHTALYWYRQSLGQGLEFLIYFQGNSAPDKSGLPSDRFSAERTGGSVSTLTIQRTQQEDSAVYLCASSLGISGGAGNEQFFGPGTRLTVL.

The chain combines TRBV19 with TRBJ1-4; unclear D gene. Germline lookup yields CDR1 LNHDA and CDR2 SQIVND (reference sequence). This CDR3 spans 12 amino acids. The V and J ends lost 6 bases and 6 bases respectively, with 8 bases between them. For the CDR3, the DNA is TGTGCCAGTAGAAGAGGCGATGAAAAACTGTTTTTT. This codes for CASRRGDEKLFF.

This clone was seen just once. The chain recombines TRBV19 with TRBJ1-4; 9 nucleotides agree with TRBD1. The J segment lost 2 bases and the V segment lost 4 bases, leaving 5 bases of the junction unmatched. CDR1 and CDR2 (germline): LNHDA, SQIVND (reference sequence). The CDR3 is made up of 16 amino acids. CDR3 nucleotides: TGTGCCAGTAGTACGGGACAGGGCGACACTAATGAAAAACTGTTTTTT. Translating it yields CASSTGQGDTNEKLFF.